The 10 T cell receptor beta chains listed next were all sequenced from one sample in a study of T cell responses to AZD1222 COVID-19 vaccine. Clones were read by immunoSEQ multiplex PCR, and TCRdb kept only the in-frame ones, dropping some. The sample yields approximately 150,000 clones, 75% to 95% seen once. The sequences come from peripheral blood, collected 28 days after the second AZD1222 dose. These receptors were collected from an adult who received the AZD1222 COVID-19 vaccine.

This clone has only a few counts. The chain employs TRBV24-1 and TRBJ1-2; D is unresolved. Germline CDR1 and CDR2: KGHDR and SFDVKD. Deletions cut 4 bases from V and 0 bases from J, with 8 bases between. The CDR3 is 14 residues long. CDR3 region: CATSDQSANYGYTF. Here the CDR3 DNA reads TGTGCCACCAGTGACCAATCGGCTAACTATGGCTACACCTTC.

The V gene is TRBV4-2, the J gene TRBJ2-1; TRBD2 agrees at 11 bases. Germline assignment: CDR1 LGHNA and CDR2 YNFKEQ. Unmatched junction bases numbered 19, after V lost 7 bases and J lost 5 bases. This CDR3 comprises 19 residues. CDR3 loop: CASTKEGLAVLRGDNEQFF. CDR3 sequence (DNA): TGTGCCAGCACCAAAGAGGGACTAGCGGTACTTAGGGGGGACAATGAGCAGTTCTTC.

The chain couples TRBV18 to TRBJ1-5; 7 positions match TRBD1. This CDR3 has 14 amino acids. The germline CDR1 and CDR2 sequences are KGHSH and LQKENI. The ends lost 3 bases at V and 2 bases at J; junction bases unmatched: 1. CDR3: CASSPTGGNQPQHF. CDR3 coding DNA: TGTGCCAGCTCACCCACAGGGGGCAATCAGCCCCAGCATTTT. Using reference TRBV18 and TRBJ1-5 for the parts outside the CDR3, the full variable domain is NAGVMQNPRHLVRRRGQEARLRCSPMKGHSHVYWYRQLPEEGLKFMVYLQKENIIDESGMPKERFSAEFPKEGPSILRIQQVVRGDSAAYFCASSPTGGNQPQHFGDGTRLSIL.

The chain recombines TRBV10-3 with TRBJ1-1; D unclear. CDR3 length equals 12 residues. Trimming shortened V by 6 bases and J by 5 bases, and 10 bases separated the two germline ends. CDR1 is ENHRY, CDR2 SYGVKD, per germline. CDR3 loop: CAIRAVSTEAFF. The CDR3, as DNA: TGTGCCATCAGGGCAGTGTCGACTGAAGCTTTCTTT.

This CDR3 reads CASSPTGVEQYF. The CDR3 DNA sequence: TGTGCCAGCAGCCCGACAGGGGTCGAGCAGTACTTC. The V gene is TRBV7-6, the J gene TRBJ2-7; TRBD1 matches at 8 bases. V gave up 5 bases and J gave up 6 bases; unmatched junction bases: 3. This CDR3 has 12 amino acids. Germline V CDR1 and CDR2: SGHVS, FNYEAQ.

The CDR3 DNA is TGCAGTGCTAGTCGGGGCGATCAGCCCCAGCATTTT. Its protein is CSASRGDQPQHF. The V call is TRBV20-1, the J call TRBJ1-5; possible D gene TRBD1, 5 bases. From germline, CDR1 is DFQATT and CDR2 SNEGSKA (reference sequence). The germline V and J ends were trimmed by 3 bases and 5 bases, with 8 bases remaining between them. The CDR3 runs to 12 residues.

The chain links TRBV19 to TRBJ1-4; D unresolved. V lost 7 bases and J 0 bases, leaving 15 bases between the germline ends. CDR3 length: 16 residues. CDR1 and CDR2 from the germline V gene are LNHDA and SQIVND (reference sequence). CDR3 protein: CASNPRVGATNEKLFF. CDR3 DNA: TGTGCCAGTAATCCTAGGGTGGGAGCAACTAATGAAAAACTGTTTTTT.

The gene calls are TRBV5-1 and TRBJ1-2, with 9 bases fitting TRBD1. The CDR3 spans 13 residues. CDR1 and CDR2 (germline): SGHRS, YFSETQ. V was clipped by 1 base and J by 7 bases; unmatched bases: 2. As DNA, the CDR3 is TGCGCCAGCAGCTTGACAGGGGGCTTTGGCTACACCTTC. It is translated as CASSLTGGFGYTF. The complete variable domain, with remaining parts taken from reference TRBV5-1 and TRBJ1-2, reads KAGVTQTPRYLIKTRGQQVTLSCSPISGHRSVSWYQQTPGQGLQFLFEYFSETQRNKGNFPGRFSGRQFSNSRSEMNVSTLELGDSALYLCASSLTGGFGYTFGSGTRLTVV.

The gene calls are TRBV6-5 and TRBJ1-4, with a tentative D call TRBD1 (5 bases). Germline CDR1 MNHEY, CDR2 SVGAGI. V shed 2 bases and J shed 8 bases, with 18 bases lying between them. There are 16 residues in the CDR3. This CDR3 is CASSYGISGPWEKLFF. CDR3 bases: TGTGCCAGCAGTTACGGAATATCAGGGCCCTGGGAAAAACTGTTTTTT.

The V call is TRBV10-3, the J call TRBJ2-1; TRBD2 agrees at 9 bases. Germline CDR1 reads ENHRY; CDR2 reads SYGVKD. The trim removed 3 bases at V and 5 bases at J, leaving 5 bases unmatched. The CDR3 covers 15 residues. The CDR3 here is CAISEVAGGDNEQFF. DNA of the CDR3: TGTGCCATCAGTGAAGTGGCGGGAGGGGACAATGAGCAGTTCTTC.